This TCR beta chain was identified in a study of radiotherapy plus CTLA-4 blockade in lung cancer. Study conclusions and caveats: Increased serum interferon-beta after radiation also reportedly predicted response strongly.

Chemo-refractory metastatic non-small-cell lung cancer patients underwent focal radiation alongside CTLA-4 blockade with ipilimumab. Using immunoSEQ multiplex PCR, the repertoire was profiled, and TCRdb retains in-frame clones only, with some absent. In the table there are some 64,000 clones, 77% of which are singletons. As concerns this clone: Its antigen is as yet unknown.

Looked up from germline, CDR1 is SGHRS and CDR2 is YFSETQ. The CDR3 length is 16 residues. V lost 1 base and J 3 bases, leaving 15 bases between the germline ends. The rearrangement joins TRBV5-1 to TRBJ2-3; D tentatively reads TRBD1 or TRBD2 (5 bases each). This clonotype was sampled from a human donor with non-small cell lung cancer who had a complete response to radiotherapy plus ipilimumab. This material consisted of peripheral blood, taken from a patient treated with radiotherapy plus ipilimumab. CDR3 sequence (DNA): TGCGCCAGCAGCTTGACAGGCGCCGGGAAGACAGATACGCAGTATTTT. The encoded protein is CASSLTGAGKTDTQYF.